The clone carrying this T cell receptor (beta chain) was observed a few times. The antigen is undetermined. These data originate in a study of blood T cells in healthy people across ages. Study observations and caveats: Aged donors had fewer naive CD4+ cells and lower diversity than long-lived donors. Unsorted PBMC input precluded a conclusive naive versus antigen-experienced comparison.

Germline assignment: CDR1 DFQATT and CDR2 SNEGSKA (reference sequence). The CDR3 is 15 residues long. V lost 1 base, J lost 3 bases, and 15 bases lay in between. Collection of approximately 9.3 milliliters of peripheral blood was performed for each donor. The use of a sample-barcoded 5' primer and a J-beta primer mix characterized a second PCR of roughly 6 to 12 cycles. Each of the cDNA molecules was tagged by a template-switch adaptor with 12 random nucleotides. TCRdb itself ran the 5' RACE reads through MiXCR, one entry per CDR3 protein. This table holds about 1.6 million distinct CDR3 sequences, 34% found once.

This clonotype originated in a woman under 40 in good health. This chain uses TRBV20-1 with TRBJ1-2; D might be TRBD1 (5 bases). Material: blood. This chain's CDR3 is CSARGGTRADYGYTF. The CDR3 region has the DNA TGCAGTGCTAGAGGGGGGACGCGGGCAGACTATGGCTACACCTTC.